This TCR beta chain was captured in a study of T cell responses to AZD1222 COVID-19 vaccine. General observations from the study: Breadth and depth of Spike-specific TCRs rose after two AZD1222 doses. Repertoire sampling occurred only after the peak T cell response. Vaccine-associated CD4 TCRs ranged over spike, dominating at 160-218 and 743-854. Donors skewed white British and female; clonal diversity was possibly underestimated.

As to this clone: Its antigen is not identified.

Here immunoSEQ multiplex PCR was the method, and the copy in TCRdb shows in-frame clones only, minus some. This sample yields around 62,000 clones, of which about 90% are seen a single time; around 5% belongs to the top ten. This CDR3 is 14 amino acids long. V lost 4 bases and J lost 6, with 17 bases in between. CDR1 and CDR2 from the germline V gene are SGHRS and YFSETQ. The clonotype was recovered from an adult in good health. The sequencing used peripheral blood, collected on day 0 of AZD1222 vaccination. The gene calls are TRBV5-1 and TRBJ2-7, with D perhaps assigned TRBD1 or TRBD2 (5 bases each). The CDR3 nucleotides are TGCGCCAGCAGCACGGGACGGAAGTTCGGCGAGCAGTACTTC. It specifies CASSTGRKFGEQYF.